The source of this TCR beta chain is a study of CD4 and CD8 cells across lung adenocarcinoma regions. This clonotype was counted a few times. Localized lung adenocarcinoma, a non-small cell lung cancer, affected the donors. Each CDR3 protein gets one entry after TCRdb re-called the PCR reads with MiXCR. The profile shows under 4,000 distinct CDR3 sequences, 65% of them singletons. Germline loops: CDR1 MNHNS, CDR2 SASEGT. The CDR3 is 14 amino acids. This TCR derives from a female donor with lung adenocarcinoma. The CD4 and CD8 labels of this study may be unreliable. The sequencing sample was made of CD8+ T cells from the margin of a lung tumor. V is TRBV6-1 and J is TRBJ2-1; the match to TRBD1 covers 9 bases. Gene TRBJ2-7 matches the end of the DNA better, so the J call may be wrong. As DNA, the CDR3 is TGTGCCAGCAGTACCCGGACAGGGGCCTACGAGCAGTACTTC. This sequence encodes CASSTRTGAYEQYF.